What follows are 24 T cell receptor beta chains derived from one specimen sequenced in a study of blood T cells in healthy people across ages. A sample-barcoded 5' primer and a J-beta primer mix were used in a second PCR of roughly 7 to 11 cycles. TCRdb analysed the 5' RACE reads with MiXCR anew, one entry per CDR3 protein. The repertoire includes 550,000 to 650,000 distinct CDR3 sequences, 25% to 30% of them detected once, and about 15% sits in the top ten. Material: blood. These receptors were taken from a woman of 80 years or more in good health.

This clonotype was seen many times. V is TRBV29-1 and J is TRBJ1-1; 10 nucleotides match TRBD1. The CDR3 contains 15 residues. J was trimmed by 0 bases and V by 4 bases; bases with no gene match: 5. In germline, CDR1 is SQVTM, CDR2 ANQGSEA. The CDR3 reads CSVVRDRGLNTEAFF. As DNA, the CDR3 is TGCAGCGTTGTCCGGGACAGGGGATTGAACACTGAAGCTTTCTTT.

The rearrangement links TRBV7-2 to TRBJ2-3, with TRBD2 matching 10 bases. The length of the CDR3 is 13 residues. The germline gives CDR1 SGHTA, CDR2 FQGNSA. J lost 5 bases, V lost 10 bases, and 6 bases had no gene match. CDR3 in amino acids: CAKSGGVGDTQYF. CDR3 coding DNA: TGTGCCAAAAGCGGGGGGGTCGGAGATACGCAGTATTTT.

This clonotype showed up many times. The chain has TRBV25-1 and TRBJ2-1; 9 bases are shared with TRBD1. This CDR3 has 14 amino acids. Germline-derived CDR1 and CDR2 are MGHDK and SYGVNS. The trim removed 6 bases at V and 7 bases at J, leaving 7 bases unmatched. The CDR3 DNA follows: TGTGCCAGCAGGGACAGGGGAAAGTATAATGAGCAGTTCTTC. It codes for CASRDRGKYNEQFF.

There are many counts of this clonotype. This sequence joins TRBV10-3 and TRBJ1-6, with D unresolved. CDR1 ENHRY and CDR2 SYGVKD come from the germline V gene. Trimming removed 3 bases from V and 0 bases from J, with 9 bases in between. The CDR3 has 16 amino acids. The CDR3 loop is CAISEERISYNSPLHF. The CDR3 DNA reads TGTGCCATCAGTGAAGAAAGAATCTCCTATAATTCACCCCTCCACTTT.

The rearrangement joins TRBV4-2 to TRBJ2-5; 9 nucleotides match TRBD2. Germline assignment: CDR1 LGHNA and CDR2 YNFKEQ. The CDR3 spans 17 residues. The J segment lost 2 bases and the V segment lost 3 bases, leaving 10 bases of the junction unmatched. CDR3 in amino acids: CASSQSVAGGPQETQYF. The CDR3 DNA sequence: TGTGCCAGCAGCCAGAGCGTGGCGGGGGGGCCACAAGAGACCCAGTACTTC.

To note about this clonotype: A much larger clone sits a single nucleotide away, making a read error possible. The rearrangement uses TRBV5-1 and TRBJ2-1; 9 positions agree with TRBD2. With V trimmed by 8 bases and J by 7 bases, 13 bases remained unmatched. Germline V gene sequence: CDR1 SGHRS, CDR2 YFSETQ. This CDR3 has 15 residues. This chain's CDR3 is CARSHQAGGGNEQFF. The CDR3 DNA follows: TGCGCCAGAAGCCACCAAGCGGGGGGAGGAAATGAGCAGTTCTTC.

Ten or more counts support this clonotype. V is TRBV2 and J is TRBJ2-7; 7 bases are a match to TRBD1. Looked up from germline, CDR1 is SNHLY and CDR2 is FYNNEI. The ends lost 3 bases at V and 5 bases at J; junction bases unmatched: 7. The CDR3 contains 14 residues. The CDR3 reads CASSEGQFLDEQYF. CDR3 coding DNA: TGTGCCAGCAGTGAGGGACAGTTCCTGGACGAGCAGTACTTC.

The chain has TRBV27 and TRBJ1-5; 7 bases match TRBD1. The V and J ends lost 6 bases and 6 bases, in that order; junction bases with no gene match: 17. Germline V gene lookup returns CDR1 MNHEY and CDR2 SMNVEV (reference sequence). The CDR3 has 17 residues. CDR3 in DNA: TGTGCCAGCAGGACTTCAACAGGGGCCGGGGGGGGTCAGCCCCAGCATTTT. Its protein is CASRTSTGAGGGQPQHF.

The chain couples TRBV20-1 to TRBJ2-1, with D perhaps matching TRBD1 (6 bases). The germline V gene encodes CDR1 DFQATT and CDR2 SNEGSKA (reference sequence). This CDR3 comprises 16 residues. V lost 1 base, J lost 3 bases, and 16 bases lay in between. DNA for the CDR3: TGCAGTGCTAGAGGGGTGGGAGACAGGCACTACAATGAGCAGTTCTTC. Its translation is CSARGVGDRHYNEQFF.

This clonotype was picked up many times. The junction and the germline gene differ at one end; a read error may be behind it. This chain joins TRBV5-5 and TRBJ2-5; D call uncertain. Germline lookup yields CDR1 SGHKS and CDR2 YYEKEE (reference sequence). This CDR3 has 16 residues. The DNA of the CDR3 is TGTGCCAGCGGCTTTCAGCTTGCCCGAACGCAAGAGACCCAGTACTTC. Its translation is CASGFQLARTQETQYF.

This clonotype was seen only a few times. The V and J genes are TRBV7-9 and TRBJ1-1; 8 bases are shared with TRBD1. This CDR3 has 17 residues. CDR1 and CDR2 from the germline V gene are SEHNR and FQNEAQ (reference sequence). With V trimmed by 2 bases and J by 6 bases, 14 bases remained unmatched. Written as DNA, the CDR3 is TGTGCCAGCAGCTTACAATCAGGGGGCGTACATGAGTCTGAAGCTTTCTTT. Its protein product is CASSLQSGGVHESEAFF.

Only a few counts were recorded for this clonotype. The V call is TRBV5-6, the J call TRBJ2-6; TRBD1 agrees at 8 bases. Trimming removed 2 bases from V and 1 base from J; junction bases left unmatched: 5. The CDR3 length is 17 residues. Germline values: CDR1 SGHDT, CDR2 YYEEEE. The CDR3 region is CASSFWTGLSGANVLTF. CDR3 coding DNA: TGTGCCAGCAGCTTCTGGACAGGGTTGTCTGGGGCCAACGTCCTGACTTTC. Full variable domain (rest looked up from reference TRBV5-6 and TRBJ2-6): DAGVTQSPTHLIKTRGQQVTLRCSPKSGHDTVSWYQQALGQGPQFIFQYYEEEERQRGNFPDRFSGHQFPNYSSELNVNALLLGDSALYLCASSFWTGLSGANVLTFGAGSRLTVL.

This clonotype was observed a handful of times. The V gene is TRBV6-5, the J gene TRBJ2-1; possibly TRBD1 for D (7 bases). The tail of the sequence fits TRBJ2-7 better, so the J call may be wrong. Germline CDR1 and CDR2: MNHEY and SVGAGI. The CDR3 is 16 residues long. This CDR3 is CATMGRDRDSYNEQYF. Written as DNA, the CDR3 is TGTGCCACCATGGGAAGAGACAGGGACTCCTACAATGAGCAGTACTTC.

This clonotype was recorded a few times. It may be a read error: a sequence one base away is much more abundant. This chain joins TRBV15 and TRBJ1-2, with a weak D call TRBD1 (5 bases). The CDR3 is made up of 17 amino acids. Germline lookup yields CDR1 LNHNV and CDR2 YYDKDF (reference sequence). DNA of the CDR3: TGTGTCACCAGCAGAGATTCGGGGCGCCGGATTAGCCATGGCTACACCTTC. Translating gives CVTSRDSGRRISHGYTF.

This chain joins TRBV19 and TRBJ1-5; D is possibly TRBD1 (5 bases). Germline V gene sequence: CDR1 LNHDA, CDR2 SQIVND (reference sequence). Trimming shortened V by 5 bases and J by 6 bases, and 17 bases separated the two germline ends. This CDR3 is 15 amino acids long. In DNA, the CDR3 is TGTGCCAGTAGTCTAAGTGGGGGGGTCTTTCAGCCCCAGCATTTT. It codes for CASSLSGGVFQPQHF.

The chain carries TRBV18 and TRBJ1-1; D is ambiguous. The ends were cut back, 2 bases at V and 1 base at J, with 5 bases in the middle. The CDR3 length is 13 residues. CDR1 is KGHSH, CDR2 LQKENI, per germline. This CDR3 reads CASSPNPNTEAFF. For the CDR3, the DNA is TGTGCCAGCTCACCAAACCCGAACACTGAAGCTTTCTTT.

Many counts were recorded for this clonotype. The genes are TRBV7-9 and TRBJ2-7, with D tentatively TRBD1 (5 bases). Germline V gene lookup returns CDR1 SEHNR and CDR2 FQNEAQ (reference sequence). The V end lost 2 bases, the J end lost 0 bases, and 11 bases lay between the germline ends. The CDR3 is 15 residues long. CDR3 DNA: TGTGCCAGCAGCTTAATCGACAGATTCTCCTACGAGCAGTACTTC. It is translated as CASSLIDRFSYEQYF.

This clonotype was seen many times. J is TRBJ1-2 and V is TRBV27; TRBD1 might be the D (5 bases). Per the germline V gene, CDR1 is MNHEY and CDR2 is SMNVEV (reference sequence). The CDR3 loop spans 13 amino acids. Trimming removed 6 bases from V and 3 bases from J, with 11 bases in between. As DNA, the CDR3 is TGTGCCAGCAGCAACGGGGCAGACTATGGCTACACCTTC. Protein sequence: CASSNGADYGYTF.

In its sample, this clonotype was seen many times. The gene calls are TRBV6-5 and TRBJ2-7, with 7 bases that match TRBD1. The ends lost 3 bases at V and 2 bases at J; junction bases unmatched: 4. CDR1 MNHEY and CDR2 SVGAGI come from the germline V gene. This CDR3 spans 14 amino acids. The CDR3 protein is CASSYSRGTYEQYF. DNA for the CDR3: TGTGCCAGCAGTTATTCCAGGGGGACCTACGAGCAGTACTTC.

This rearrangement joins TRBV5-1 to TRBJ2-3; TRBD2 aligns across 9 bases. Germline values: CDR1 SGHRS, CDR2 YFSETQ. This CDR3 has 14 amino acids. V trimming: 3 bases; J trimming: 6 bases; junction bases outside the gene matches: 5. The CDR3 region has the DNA TGCGCCAGCAGCTATAGCGGGAGAGCGGATACGCAGTATTTT. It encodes CASSYSGRADTQYF.

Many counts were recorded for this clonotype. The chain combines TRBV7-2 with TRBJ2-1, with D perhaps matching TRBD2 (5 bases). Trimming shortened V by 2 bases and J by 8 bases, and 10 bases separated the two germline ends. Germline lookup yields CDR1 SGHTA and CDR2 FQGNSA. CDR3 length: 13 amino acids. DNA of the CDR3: TGTGCCAGCAGCTTATGGACTGAGGATGAGCAGTTCTTC. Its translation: CASSLWTEDEQFF.

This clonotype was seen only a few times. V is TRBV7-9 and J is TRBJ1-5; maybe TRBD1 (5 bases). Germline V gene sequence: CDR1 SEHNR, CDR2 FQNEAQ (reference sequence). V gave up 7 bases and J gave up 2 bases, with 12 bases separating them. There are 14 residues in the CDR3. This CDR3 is CASTGDPGNQPQHF. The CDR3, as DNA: TGTGCCAGCACTGGGGACCCAGGCAATCAGCCCCAGCATTTT.

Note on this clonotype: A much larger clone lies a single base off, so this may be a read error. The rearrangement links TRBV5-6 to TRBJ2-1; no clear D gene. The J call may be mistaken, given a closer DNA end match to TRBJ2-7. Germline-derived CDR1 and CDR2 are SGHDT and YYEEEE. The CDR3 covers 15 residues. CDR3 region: CASSFVGFAYNEQYF. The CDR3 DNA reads TGTGCCAGCAGCTTCGTAGGGTTTGCCTACAATGAGCAGTACTTC.

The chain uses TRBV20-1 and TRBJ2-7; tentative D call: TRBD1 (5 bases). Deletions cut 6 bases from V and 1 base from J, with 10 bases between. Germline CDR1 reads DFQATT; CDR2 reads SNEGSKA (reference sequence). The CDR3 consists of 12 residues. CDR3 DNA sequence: TGCAGTGCCCCAGGGCTGTCCTACGAGCAGTACTTC. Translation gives CSAPGLSYEQYF.